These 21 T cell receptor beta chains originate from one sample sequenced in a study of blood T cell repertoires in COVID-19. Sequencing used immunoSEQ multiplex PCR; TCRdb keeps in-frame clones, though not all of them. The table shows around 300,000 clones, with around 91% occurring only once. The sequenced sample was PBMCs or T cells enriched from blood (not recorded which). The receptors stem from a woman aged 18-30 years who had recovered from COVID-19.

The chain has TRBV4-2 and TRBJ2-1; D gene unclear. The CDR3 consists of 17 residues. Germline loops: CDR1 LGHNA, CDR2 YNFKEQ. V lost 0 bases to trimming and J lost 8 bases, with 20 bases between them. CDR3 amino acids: CASSQDPGSPAWDEQFF. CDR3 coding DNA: TGTGCCAGCAGCCAAGATCCCGGGTCCCCCGCGTGGGATGAGCAGTTCTTC.

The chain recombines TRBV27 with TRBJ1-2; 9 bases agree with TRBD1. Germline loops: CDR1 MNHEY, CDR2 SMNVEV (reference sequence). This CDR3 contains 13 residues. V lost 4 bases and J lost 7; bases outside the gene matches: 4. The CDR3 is CASSSQGAGGYTF. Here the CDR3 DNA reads TGTGCCAGCAGTTCACAGGGGGCCGGTGGCTACACCTTC.

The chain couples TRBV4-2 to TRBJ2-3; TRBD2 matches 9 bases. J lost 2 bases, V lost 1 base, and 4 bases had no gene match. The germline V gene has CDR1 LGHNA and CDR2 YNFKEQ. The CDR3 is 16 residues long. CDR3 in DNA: TGTGCCAGCAGCCAAGCAGCGGGGGGCCACACAGATACGCAGTATTTT. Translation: CASSQAAGGHTDTQYF.

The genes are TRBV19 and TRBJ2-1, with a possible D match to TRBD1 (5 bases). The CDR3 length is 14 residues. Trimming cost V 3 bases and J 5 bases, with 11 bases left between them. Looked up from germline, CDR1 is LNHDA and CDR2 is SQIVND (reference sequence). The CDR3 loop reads CASSMWGPNNEQFF. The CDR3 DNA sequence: TGTGCCAGTAGTATGTGGGGCCCGAACAATGAGCAGTTCTTC.

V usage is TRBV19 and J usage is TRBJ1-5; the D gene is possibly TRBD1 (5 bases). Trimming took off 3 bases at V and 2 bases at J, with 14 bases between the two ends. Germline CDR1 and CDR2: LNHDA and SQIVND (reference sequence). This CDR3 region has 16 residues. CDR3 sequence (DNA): TGTGCCAGTAGTATTACCAGGGCGGCGGGCAATCAGCCCCAGCATTTT. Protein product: CASSITRAAGNQPQHF. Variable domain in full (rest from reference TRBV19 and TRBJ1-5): DGGITQSPKYLFRKEGQNVTLSCEQNLNHDAMYWYRQDPGQGLRLIYYSQIVNDFQKGDIAEGYSVSREKKESFPLTVTSAQKNPTAFYLCASSITRAAGNQPQHFGDGTRLSIL.

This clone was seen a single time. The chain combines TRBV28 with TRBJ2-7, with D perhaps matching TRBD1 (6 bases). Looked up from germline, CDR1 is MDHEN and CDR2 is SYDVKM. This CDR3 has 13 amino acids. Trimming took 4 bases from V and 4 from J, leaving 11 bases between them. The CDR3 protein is CASSSWDKYEQYF. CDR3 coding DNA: TGTGCCAGCAGTTCCTGGGACAAGTACGAGCAGTACTTC.

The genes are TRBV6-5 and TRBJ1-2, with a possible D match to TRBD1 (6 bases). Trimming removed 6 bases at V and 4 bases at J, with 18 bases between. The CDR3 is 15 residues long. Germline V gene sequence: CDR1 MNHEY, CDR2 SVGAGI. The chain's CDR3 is CASRKAGAYAYGYTF. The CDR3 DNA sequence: TGTGCCAGCAGGAAAGCAGGGGCTTACGCCTATGGCTACACCTTC.

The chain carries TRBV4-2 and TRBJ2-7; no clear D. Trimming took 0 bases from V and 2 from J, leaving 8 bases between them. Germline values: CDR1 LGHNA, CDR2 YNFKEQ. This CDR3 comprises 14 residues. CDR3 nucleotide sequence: TGTGCCAGCAGCCAAGAGAGGCCTACCTACGAGCAGTACTTC. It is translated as CASSQERPTYEQYF.

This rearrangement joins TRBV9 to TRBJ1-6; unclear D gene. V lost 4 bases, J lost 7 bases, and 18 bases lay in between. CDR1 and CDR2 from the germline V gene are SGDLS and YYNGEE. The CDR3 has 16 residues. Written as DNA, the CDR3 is TGTGCCAGCAGCCCGAGCCCTTCTCCGGGGAATTCACCCCTCCACTTT. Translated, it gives CASSPSPSPGNSPLHF.

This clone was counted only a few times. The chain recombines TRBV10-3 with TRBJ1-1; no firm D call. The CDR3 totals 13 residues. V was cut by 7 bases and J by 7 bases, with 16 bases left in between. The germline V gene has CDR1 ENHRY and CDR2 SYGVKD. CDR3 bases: TGTGCCATCATCTCAAGGGAAGAGGGTGAAGCTTTCTTT. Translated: CAIISREEGEAFF.

CDR3 nucleotide sequence: TGTGCCATCGAGGATTACACTGAAGCTTTCTTT. Encoded protein: CAIEDYTEAFF. The chain couples TRBV12-3 or TRBV12-4 to TRBJ1-1, with D hard to call. The V and J ends lost 10 bases and 3 bases respectively, with 9 bases between them. The CDR3 has 11 amino acids.

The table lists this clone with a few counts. The CDR3 DNA is TGCGCCAGCAGCCGAGGGACTAGCGGAGAATACGAGCAGTACTTC. Translating gives CASSRGTSGEYEQYF. The gene calls are TRBV5-1 and TRBJ2-7; TRBD2 aligns across 11 bases. V was clipped by 4 bases and J by 4 bases; unmatched bases: 7. Germline V CDR1 and CDR2: SGHRS, YFSETQ. This CDR3 region has 15 residues.

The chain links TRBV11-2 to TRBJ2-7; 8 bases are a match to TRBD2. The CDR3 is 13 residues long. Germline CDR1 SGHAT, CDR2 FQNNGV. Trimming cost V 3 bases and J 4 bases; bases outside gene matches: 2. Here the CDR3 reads CASSFSGEYEQYF. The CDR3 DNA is TGTGCCAGCAGCTTTAGCGGGGAGTACGAGCAGTACTTC.

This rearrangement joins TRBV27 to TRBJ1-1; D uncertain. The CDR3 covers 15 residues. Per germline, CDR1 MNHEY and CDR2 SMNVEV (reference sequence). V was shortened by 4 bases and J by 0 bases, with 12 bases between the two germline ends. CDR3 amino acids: CASSYRNSLNTEAFF. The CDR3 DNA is TGTGCCAGCAGTTACAGAAATAGTTTGAACACTGAAGCTTTCTTT.

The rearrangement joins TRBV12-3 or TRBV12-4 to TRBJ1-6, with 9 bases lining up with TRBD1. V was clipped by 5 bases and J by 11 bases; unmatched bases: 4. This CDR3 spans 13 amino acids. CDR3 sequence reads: CASSRQGGTPLHF. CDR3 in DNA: TGTGCCAGCAGTAGACAGGGGGGCACACCCCTCCACTTT.

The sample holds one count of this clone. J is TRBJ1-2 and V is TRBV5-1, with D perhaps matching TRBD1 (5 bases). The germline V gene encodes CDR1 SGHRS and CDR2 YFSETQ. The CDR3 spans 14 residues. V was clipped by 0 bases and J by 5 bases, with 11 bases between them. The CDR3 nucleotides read TGCGCCAGCAGCTTGGCTACAGGAATTTATGGCTACACCTTC. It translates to CASSLATGIYGYTF. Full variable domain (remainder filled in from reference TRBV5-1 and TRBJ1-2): KAGVTQTPRYLIKTRGQQVTLSCSPISGHRSVSWYQQTPGQGLQFLFEYFSETQRNKGNFPGRFSGRQFSNSRSEMNVSTLELGDSALYLCASSLATGIYGYTFGSGTRLTVV.

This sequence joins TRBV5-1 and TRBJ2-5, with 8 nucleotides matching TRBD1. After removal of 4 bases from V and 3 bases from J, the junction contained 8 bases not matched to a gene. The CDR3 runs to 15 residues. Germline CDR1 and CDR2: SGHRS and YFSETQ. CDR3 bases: TGCGCCAGCAGCCGAACCCGACAGGGGAAAGAGACCCAGTACTTC. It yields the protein CASSRTRQGKETQYF.

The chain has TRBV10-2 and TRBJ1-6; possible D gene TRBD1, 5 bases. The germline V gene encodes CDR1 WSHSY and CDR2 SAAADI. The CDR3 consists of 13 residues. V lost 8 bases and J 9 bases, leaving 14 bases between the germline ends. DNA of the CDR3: TGCGCCAGCCGCGAAGGGGTTGGTTCACCCCTCCACTTT. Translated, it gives CASREGVGSPLHF.

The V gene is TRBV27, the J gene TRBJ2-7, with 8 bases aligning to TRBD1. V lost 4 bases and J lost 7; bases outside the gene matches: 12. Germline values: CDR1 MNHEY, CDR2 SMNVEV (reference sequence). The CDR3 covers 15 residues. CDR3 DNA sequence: TGTGCCAGCAGTTCCGGACAGGGTAGATATCGAGAGCAGTACTTC. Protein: CASSSGQGRYREQYF.

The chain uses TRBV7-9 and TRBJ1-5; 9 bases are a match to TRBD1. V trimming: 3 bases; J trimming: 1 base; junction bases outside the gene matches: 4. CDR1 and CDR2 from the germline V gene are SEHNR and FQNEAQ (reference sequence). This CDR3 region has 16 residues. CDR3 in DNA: TGTGCCAGCAGCTTGGGACAGGGCGGCAGCAATCAGCCCCAGCATTTT. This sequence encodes CASSLGQGGSNQPQHF.

CDR3 DNA sequence: TGCGCCAGCAGCTTGGACGACAGGGTTGGGAACACTGAAGCTTTCTTT. Encoded protein: CASSLDDRVGNTEAFF. The genes are TRBV5-1 and TRBJ1-1, with 7 bases identical to TRBD1. This CDR3 contains 16 residues. After removal of 0 bases from V and 1 base from J, the junction contained 6 bases not matched to a gene. Per germline, CDR1 SGHRS and CDR2 YFSETQ.